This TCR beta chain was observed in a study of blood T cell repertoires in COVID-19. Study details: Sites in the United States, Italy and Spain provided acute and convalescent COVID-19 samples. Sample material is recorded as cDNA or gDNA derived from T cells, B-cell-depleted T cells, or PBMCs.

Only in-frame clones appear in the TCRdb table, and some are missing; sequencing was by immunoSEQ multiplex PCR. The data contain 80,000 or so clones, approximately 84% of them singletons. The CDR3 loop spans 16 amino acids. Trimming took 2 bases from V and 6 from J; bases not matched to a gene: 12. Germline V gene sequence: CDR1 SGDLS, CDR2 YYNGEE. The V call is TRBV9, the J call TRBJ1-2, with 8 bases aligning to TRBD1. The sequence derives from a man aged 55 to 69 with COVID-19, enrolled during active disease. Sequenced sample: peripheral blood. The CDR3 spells CASSVRDRGPGDGYTF. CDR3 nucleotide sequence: TGTGCCAGCAGCGTCCGTGACAGGGGCCCTGGTGATGGCTACACCTTC.